This T cell receptor (beta chain) is from a study of T cell repertoires in cytomegalovirus infection. The wider study: The public TCR beta signatures pointed to both CMV infection and matching HLA type.

Study-wide findings and caveats: There were HLA-C-restricted CMV-specific TCR beta clonotypes dominating the ex vivo response.

From the reads, TCRdb called clonotypes with MiXCR, one entry per CDR3 protein. Of about 260,000 distinct CDR3 sequences listed, roughly 15% are singletons. V lost 5 bases and J 2 bases, leaving 7 bases between the germline ends. Germline CDR1 is MNHNS and CDR2 is SASEGT. The CDR3 spans 13 residues. This clonotype has a handful of counts. The antigen is not known. This receptor was obtained from a human donor in good health (CMV status not recorded). Some clones in this sample may be carry-over from other donors' samples. The chain carries TRBV6-1 and TRBJ1-5; D uncertain. Sequences were obtained from PBMCs. CDR3 region: CASSSRGNQPQHF. For the CDR3, the DNA is TGTGCCAGCAGTTCGAGGGGCAATCAGCCCCAGCATTTT.